Following are 16 T cell receptor beta chains from one sample sequenced in a study of cytomegalovirus exposure and HLA in healthy donors. Repertoires were generated with immunoSEQ multiplex PCR, while TCRdb's copy carries only in-frame clones and drops some. This sample yields fewer than 200,000 clones, of which roughly 91% are seen a single time; 10% to 13% belongs to the top ten. The sequenced sample was PBMCs. The origin of the receptors is a woman in her late teens or twenties in good health and CMV-seropositive.

DNA of the CDR3: TGTGCCTGGAGCCGGCGGAACTCCTACGAGCAGTACTTC. This translates into CAWSRRNSYEQYF. The chain employs TRBV30 and TRBJ2-7; no clear D. V was cut by 3 bases and J by 0 bases, with 9 bases left in between. CDR1 and CDR2 (germline): GTSNPN, SVGIG (reference sequence). The CDR3 spans 13 residues.

The chain joins TRBV10-2 to TRBJ2-7; 13 positions agree with TRBD2. Germline V CDR1 and CDR2: WSHSY, SAAADI. CDR3 length equals 14 residues. V shed 4 bases, J shed 3 bases, and the junction held 0 bases outside the gene matches. The CDR3 reads CASSGTSGSYEQYF. CDR3 in DNA: TGCGCCAGCAGTGGGACTAGCGGGAGCTACGAGCAGTACTTC.

CDR3 DNA sequence: TGTGCCAGCAGTTACGGCGGGAGTTTCTACAATGAGCAGTTCTTC. It yields the protein CASSYGGSFYNEQFF. V and J are TRBV6-5 and TRBJ2-1; 7 nucleotides line up with TRBD2. The junction had 4 bases not matched to a gene; V was cut back by 2 bases and J by 3 bases. This CDR3 is 15 amino acids long. Germline V gene sequence: CDR1 MNHEY, CDR2 SVGAGI.

The V call is TRBV5-1, the J call TRBJ2-7; D may be TRBD1 (6 bases). V dropped 0 bases and J dropped 2 bases, with 15 bases sitting between them. Germline-derived CDR1 and CDR2 are SGHRS and YFSETQ. This CDR3 has 16 residues. As DNA, the CDR3 is TGCGCCAGCAGCTTGGAGTCGGCCAGGGGTCCCTACGAGCAGTACTTC. Translated, it gives CASSLESARGPYEQYF.

The chain uses TRBV7-3 and TRBJ2-7, with D possibly being TRBD1 (5 bases). Trimming pared 5 bases from V and 3 bases from J, leaving 11 bases between. The CDR3 sequence is 13 residues long. Germline assignment: CDR1 SGHTA and CDR2 FQGTGA. The CDR3 protein is CASSQDRDYEQYF. DNA of the CDR3: TGTGCCAGCAGCCAAGACAGAGACTACGAGCAGTACTTC.

This chain uses TRBV25-1 with TRBJ2-7; perhaps TRBD2 as D (6 bases). The CDR3 loop spans 15 amino acids. The germline V gene encodes CDR1 MGHDK and CDR2 SYGVNS. V lost 6 bases and J 2 bases, leaving 17 bases between the germline ends. Written as DNA, the CDR3 is TGTGCCAGCAGGGCGGATCGGGGGAATACCTACGAGCAGTACTTC. It is translated as CASRADRGNTYEQYF.

A single count supports this clone. The CDR3 protein is CATSANRQANEKLFF. In nucleotides, the CDR3 is TGTGCCACCAGCGCCAACAGACAAGCTAATGAAAAACTGTTTTTT. This rearrangement joins TRBV15 to TRBJ1-4; D remains unclear. Looked up from germline, CDR1 is LNHNV and CDR2 is YYDKDF (reference sequence). The V gene lost 5 bases and the J gene lost 3 bases, with 13 bases spanning the gap. This CDR3 has 15 amino acids. The full variable domain, its missing parts supplied by reference TRBV15 and TRBJ1-4, is DAMVIQNPRYQVTQFGKPVTLSCSQTLNHNVMYWYQQKSSQAPKLLFHYYDKDFNNEADTPDNFQSRRPNTSFCFLDIRSPGLGDTAMYLCATSANRQANEKLFFGSGTQLSVL.

V gene TRBV7-9 combines with J gene TRBJ2-5; 7 positions match TRBD2. CDR1 and CDR2 (germline): SEHNR, FQNEAQ (reference sequence). Unmatched junction bases numbered 2, after V lost 6 bases and J lost 1 base. The CDR3 runs to 13 residues. CDR3 region: CASRSGGQETQYF. The DNA for the CDR3 is TGTGCCAGCAGGTCGGGGGGCCAAGAGACCCAGTACTTC. Filled out from reference TRBV7-9 and TRBJ2-5, the complete variable domain reads DTGVSQNPRHKITKRGQNVTFRCDPISEHNRLYWYRQTLGQGPEFLTYFQNEAQLEKSRLLSDRFSAERPKGSFSTLEIQRTEQGDSAMYLCASRSGGQETQYFGPGTRLLVL.

The V gene is TRBV7-2, the J gene TRBJ2-7; 9 bases agree with TRBD2. Trimming at V came to 5 bases and at J to 7 bases, leaving 3 bases not matched to a gene. Germline CDR1 reads SGHTA; CDR2 reads FQGNSA. The CDR3 has 12 residues. CDR3 coding DNA: TGTGCCAGCAGCCACCTAGCGGGGGAGCAGTACTTC. It yields the protein CASSHLAGEQYF.

The rearrangement uses TRBV4-1 and TRBJ2-2, with TRBD2 identical over 11 bases. Germline assignment: CDR1 MGHRA and CDR2 YSYEKL. With 3 bases clipped from V and 7 bases from J, the junction kept 22 bases outside the gene matches. The CDR3 runs to 21 residues. CDR3 sequence: CASSHLLAGVALQISHGELFF. CDR3 DNA: TGCGCCAGCAGCCACTTACTAGCGGGAGTTGCCCTCCAGATTTCGCACGGGGAGCTGTTTTTT.

The chain is built from TRBV6-4 and TRBJ2-1; D is uncertain. CDR3 length equals 13 residues. Germline-derived CDR1 and CDR2 are MRHNA and SNTAGT. Trimming took off 5 bases at V and 5 bases at J, with 10 bases between the two ends. For the CDR3, the DNA is TGTGCCAGCAGTCCCAGTGGTAACAATGAGCAGTTCTTC. It specifies CASSPSGNNEQFF.

V and J are TRBV18 and TRBJ2-7, with D perhaps TRBD2 (7 bases). The length of the CDR3 is 16 residues. Germline CDR1 and CDR2: KGHSH and LQKENI. V was pared by 0 bases and J by 2 bases, with 14 bases between. In DNA form, the CDR3 reads TGTGCCAGCTCACCACCGGGAGGGGGGGAAGCCTACGAGCAGTACTTC. As protein: CASSPPGGGEAYEQYF. Full variable domain (remainder filled in from reference TRBV18 and TRBJ2-7): NAGVMQNPRHLVRRRGQEARLRCSPMKGHSHVYWYRQLPEEGLKFMVYLQKENIIDESGMPKERFSAEFPKEGPSILRIQQVVRGDSAAYFCASSPPGGGEAYEQYFGPGTRLTVT.

The V and J genes are TRBV29-1 and TRBJ2-1; 12 bases are a match to TRBD2. This CDR3 has 17 amino acids. V shed 1 base, J shed 0 bases, and the junction held 4 bases outside the gene matches. Germline CDR1 and CDR2: SQVTM and ANQGSEA. The CDR3 nucleotides read TGCAGCGTTGAAGGGACTAGCGGGGACCGCTCCTACAATGAGCAGTTCTTC. Translation gives CSVEGTSGDRSYNEQFF.

The chain is built from TRBV7-3 and TRBJ2-2; D perhaps matches TRBD2 (6 bases). The V and J ends lost 3 bases and 7 bases respectively, with 9 bases between them. The CDR3 totals 13 residues. Germline V gives CDR1 SGHTA, CDR2 FQGTGA. The CDR3 DNA follows: TGTGCCAGCAGCTTCGTGGAGGGCGGGGAGCTGTTTTTT. Residues: CASSFVEGGELFF.

The chain is built from TRBV28 and TRBJ1-1; no firm D call. The ends were cut back, 2 bases at V and 7 bases at J, with 11 bases in the middle. The CDR3 has 13 amino acids. The germline V gene has CDR1 MDHEN and CDR2 SYDVKM. CDR3 sequence (DNA): TGTGCCAGCAGTTTAAATATGGGGAGTGAAGCTTTCTTT. This translates into CASSLNMGSEAFF.

The chain couples TRBV7-6 to TRBJ2-5; no reliable D call. Germline V gene sequence: CDR1 SGHVS, CDR2 FNYEAQ. Trimming pared 5 bases from V and 0 bases from J, leaving 10 bases between. The CDR3 length is 14 residues. The CDR3 sequence: CASSLIGYQETQYF. The CDR3 DNA reads TGTGCCAGCAGCCTTATCGGGTACCAAGAGACCCAGTACTTC.